The clone carrying this TCR beta chain has more than one count but fewer than ten. Its specificity is not known. This sample is drawn from a study of T cell repertoires in cytomegalovirus infection. Overall study findings and caveats: The study identified carriers of CMV plus the relevant HLA from cumulative public TCR beta family frequency. Ex vivo responses were dominated by HLA-C-restricted CMV-specific TCR beta clonotypes.

TCRdb re-derived calls from the reads in MiXCR, one entry per CDR3 protein. The data contain 250,000 to 300,000 distinct CDR3 sequences, more than 20% of them seen just once; the ten biggest clones take up around 13%. Sequenced: PBMCs. This clonotype was obtained from a human donor in good health (CMV status not recorded). Some clones in this sample may be carry-over from other donors' samples.

DNA of the CDR3: TGTGCCAGTAGTGTTAGGGGTAAAAACACTGAAGCTTTCTTT. This gives the protein CASSVRGKNTEAFF. The chain recombines TRBV19 with TRBJ1-1; possibly TRBD1 for D (5 bases). This CDR3 spans 14 amino acids. The germline CDR1 and CDR2 sequences are LNHDA and SQIVND (reference sequence). The V and J ends lost 5 bases and 2 bases respectively, with 12 bases between them.